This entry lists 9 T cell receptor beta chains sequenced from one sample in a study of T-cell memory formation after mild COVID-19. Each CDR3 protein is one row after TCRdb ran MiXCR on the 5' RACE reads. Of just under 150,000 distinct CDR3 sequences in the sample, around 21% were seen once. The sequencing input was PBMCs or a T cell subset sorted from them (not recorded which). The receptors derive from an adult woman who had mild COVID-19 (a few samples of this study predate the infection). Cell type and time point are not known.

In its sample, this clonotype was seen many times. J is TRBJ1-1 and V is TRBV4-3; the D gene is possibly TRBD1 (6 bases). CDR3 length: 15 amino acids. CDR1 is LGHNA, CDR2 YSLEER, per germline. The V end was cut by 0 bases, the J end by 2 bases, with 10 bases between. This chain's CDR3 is CASSQEAGANTEAFF. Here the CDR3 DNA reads TGCGCCAGCAGCCAAGAGGCAGGGGCAAACACTGAAGCTTTCTTT.

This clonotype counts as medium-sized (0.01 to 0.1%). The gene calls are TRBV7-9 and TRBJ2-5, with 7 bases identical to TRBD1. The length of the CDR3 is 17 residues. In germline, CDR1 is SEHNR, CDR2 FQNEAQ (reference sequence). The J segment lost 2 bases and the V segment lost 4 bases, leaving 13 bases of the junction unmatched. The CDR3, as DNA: TGTGCCAGCAGCTCCTGGGACAGAGGACGCTTTCAAGAGACCCAGTACTTC. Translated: CASSSWDRGRFQETQYF.

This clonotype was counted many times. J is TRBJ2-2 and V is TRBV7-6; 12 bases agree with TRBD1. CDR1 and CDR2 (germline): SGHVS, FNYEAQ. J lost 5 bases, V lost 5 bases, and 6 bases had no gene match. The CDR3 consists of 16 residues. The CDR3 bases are TGTGCCAGCAGCCCAGGGACAGGGGGCCTTACCGGGGAGCTGTTTTTT. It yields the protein CASSPGTGGLTGELFF. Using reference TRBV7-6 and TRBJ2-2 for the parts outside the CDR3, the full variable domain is GAGVSQSPRYKVTKRGQDVALRCDPISGHVSLYWYRQALGQGPEFLTYFNYEAQQDKSGLPNDRFSAERPEGSISTLTIQRTEQRDSAMYRCASSPGTGGLTGELFFGEGSRLTVL.

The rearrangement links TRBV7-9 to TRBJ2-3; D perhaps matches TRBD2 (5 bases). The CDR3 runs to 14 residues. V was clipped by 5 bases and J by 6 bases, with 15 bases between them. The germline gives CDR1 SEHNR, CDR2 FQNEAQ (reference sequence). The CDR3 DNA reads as TGTGCCAGCAGCCTAACTAGAGAGGCCGATACGCAGTATTTT. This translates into CASSLTREADTQYF.

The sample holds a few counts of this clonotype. The CDR3 region is CASSKRGLMMDRGRSNYGYTF. CDR3 sequence (DNA): TGTGCCAGCAGCAAAAGGGGTTTAATGATGGACAGGGGGCGATCTAACTATGGCTACACCTTC. V is TRBV21-1 and J is TRBJ1-2; the table gives TRBD1 as D, unverified against the DNA. TRBV21-1 is marked as a pseudogene. The CDR3 consists of 21 residues.

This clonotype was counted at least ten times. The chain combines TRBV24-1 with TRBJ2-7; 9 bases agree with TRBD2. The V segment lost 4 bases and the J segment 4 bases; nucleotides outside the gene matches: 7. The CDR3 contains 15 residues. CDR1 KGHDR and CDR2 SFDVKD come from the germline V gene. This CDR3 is CATSDSGTSRYEQYF. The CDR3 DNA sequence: TGTGCCACCAGTGACTCCGGGACTAGCCGGTACGAGCAGTACTTC.

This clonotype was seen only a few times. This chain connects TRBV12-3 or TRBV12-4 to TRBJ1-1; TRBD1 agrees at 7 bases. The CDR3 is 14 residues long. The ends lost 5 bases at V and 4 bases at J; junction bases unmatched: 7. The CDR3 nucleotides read TGTGCCAGCAGTGCGGACAGGCTAAGCACTGAAGCTTTCTTT. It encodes CASSADRLSTEAFF.

The CDR3 nucleotides read TGTGCCACCAGCAGAGAACTGGGGGTGGAGCTGTTTTTT. Translating gives CATSRELGVELFF. The V call is TRBV15, the J call TRBJ2-2; D tentatively reads TRBD1 or TRBD2 (5 bases each). CDR3 length equals 13 residues. Germline V gene sequence: CDR1 LNHNV, CDR2 YYDKDF (reference sequence). V was shortened by 0 bases and J by 10 bases, with 9 bases between the two germline ends.

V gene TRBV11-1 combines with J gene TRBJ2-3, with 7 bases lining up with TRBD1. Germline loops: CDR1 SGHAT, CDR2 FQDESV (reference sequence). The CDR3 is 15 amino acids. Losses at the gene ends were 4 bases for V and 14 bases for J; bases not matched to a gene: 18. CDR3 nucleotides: TGTGCCAGCAGCTCATTTACGGGACAGTATAATAATGCGTATTTT. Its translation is CASSSFTGQYNNAYF.